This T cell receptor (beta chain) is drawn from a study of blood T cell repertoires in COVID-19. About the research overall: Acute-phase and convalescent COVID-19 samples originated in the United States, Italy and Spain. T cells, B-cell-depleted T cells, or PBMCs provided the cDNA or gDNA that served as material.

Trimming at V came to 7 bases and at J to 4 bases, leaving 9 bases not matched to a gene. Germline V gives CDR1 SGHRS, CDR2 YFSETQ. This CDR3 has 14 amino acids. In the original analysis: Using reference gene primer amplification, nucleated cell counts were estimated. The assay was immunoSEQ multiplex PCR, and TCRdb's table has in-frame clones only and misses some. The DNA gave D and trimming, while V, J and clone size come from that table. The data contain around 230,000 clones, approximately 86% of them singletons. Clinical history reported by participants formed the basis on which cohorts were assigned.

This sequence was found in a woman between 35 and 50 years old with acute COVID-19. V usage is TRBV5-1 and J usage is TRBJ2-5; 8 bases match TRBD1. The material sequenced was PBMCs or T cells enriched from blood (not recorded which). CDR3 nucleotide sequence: TGCGCCAGCCGCAGACAGGGGTTTGGAGAGACCCAGTACTTC. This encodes CASRRQGFGETQYF.